These T cell receptor beta chains were read from a single sample in a study of T cells in Graves' hyperthyroidism and ophthalmopathy. TCRdb redid the calling of the multiplex PCR reads with MiXCR, one entry per CDR3 protein. The data contain hundreds of thousands of distinct CDR3 sequences, under 60% of them seen just once; the ten biggest clones take up roughly 8.2%. The sample comprised peripheral blood or thyroid tissue (not recorded which). The receptors originated from a woman aged 18-29 years with Graves' hyperthyroidism. Both conserved end residues are part of each CDR3. Each record gives: CDR3 length, D gene, J gene, V gene, clone size, CDR3 DNA, CDR3 protein. A D gene is named only where the DNA matches it firmly. Clone size is shown for a subset of rows, as once, few, many or a class of expanded clone.

len: 12
d_gene: NA
j_gene: TRBJ2-7
v_gene: TRBV29-1
abundance: NA
CDR3nt: TGCAGCGTTGTCCAAGGGGGGGACGAGCAGTACTTC
CDR3aa: CSVVQGGDEQYF

len: 15
d_gene: NA
j_gene: TRBJ2-3
v_gene: TRBV24-1
abundance: NA
CDR3nt: TGTGCCACCAGTGATTCGCGGGACCGCACAGATACGCAGTATTTT
CDR3aa: CATSDSRDRTDTQYF

len: 12
d_gene: NA
j_gene: TRBJ2-5
v_gene: TRBV25-1
abundance: NA
CDR3nt: TGTGCCAGCGTCACGGACGCCGGAACCCAGTACTTC
CDR3aa: CASVTDAGTQYF

len: 15
d_gene: NA
j_gene: TRBJ1-2
v_gene: TRBV7-9
abundance: many
CDR3nt: TGTGCCAGCAGCTCGCCGGACAAGACTAACTATGGCTACACCTTC
CDR3aa: CASSSPDKTNYGYTF

len: 14
d_gene: NA
j_gene: TRBJ1-2
v_gene: TRBV18
abundance: NA
CDR3nt: TGTGCCAGCTCACCCTCGACGGATTACTATGGCTACACCTTC
CDR3aa: CASSPSTDYYGYTF

len: 13
d_gene: NA
j_gene: TRBJ1-1
v_gene: TRBV19
abundance: few
CDR3nt: TGTGCCAGTAGTAACGCTCCGAACACTGAAGCTTTCTTT
CDR3aa: CASSNAPNTEAFF

len: 17
d_gene: TRBD1
j_gene: TRBJ1-5
v_gene: TRBV19
abundance: few
CDR3nt: TGTGCCAGTAGGGATACGGACAGGGGGCTTAGCAATCAGCCCCAGCATTTT
CDR3aa: CASRDTDRGLSNQPQHF

len: 17
d_gene: TRBD2
j_gene: TRBJ2-7
v_gene: TRBV20-1
abundance: NA
CDR3nt: TGCAGTGCTAGAGATGTCATCAGCGGGAGCAGCTCCTACGAGCAGTACTTC
CDR3aa: CSARDVISGSSSYEQYF

len: 12
d_gene: TRBD1
j_gene: TRBJ2-7
v_gene: TRBV2
abundance: NA
CDR3nt: TGTGCCAGCAGTTACAGGGGCAATGAGCAGTACTTC
CDR3aa: CASSYRGNEQYF

len: 16
d_gene: TRBD1
j_gene: TRBJ2-5
v_gene: TRBV24-1
abundance: NA
CDR3nt: TGTGCCACCAGTGATCCGACAGGGAGTCTTCTTGAGACCCAGTACTTC
CDR3aa: CATSDPTGSLLETQYF

len: 10
d_gene: NA
j_gene: TRBJ1-2
v_gene: TRBV29-1
abundance: few
CDR3nt: TGCAGCGTTGAAGATCCTGGCTACACCTTC
CDR3aa: CSVEDPGYTF

len: 15
d_gene: NA
j_gene: TRBJ1-3
v_gene: TRBV2
abundance: few
CDR3nt: TGTGCCAGCAGTCTTGGGGCCTTATCTGGAAACACCATATATTTT
CDR3aa: CASSLGALSGNTIYF

len: 12
d_gene: NA
j_gene: TRBJ1-1
v_gene: TRBV6-5
abundance: NA
CDR3nt: TGTGCCAGCAGTTACTTGGGAAGTGAAGCTTTCTTT
CDR3aa: CASSYLGSEAFF

len: 15
d_gene: NA
j_gene: TRBJ1-4
v_gene: TRBV25-1
abundance: NA
CDR3nt: TGTGCCAGCGCGCCAACTTCAGGGGCGGATGAAAAACTGTTTTTT
CDR3aa: CASAPTSGADEKLFF

len: 14
d_gene: NA
j_gene: TRBJ1-1
v_gene: TRBV15
abundance: many
CDR3nt: TGTGCCACCAGCAGAGATTTAGGGAACACTGAAGCTTTCTTT
CDR3aa: CATSRDLGNTEAFF

len: 14
d_gene: NA
j_gene: TRBJ1-3
v_gene: TRBV7-8
abundance: NA
CDR3nt: TGTGCCAGCAAGAGGACCCACTCTGGAAACACCATATATTTT
CDR3aa: CASKRTHSGNTIYF

len: 16
d_gene: NA
j_gene: TRBJ1-1
v_gene: TRBV7-2
abundance: few
CDR3nt: TGTGCCAGCAGCTCCCCTACCGGCAGAATGAACACTGAAGCTTTCTTT
CDR3aa: CASSSPTGRMNTEAFF

len: 14
d_gene: NA
j_gene: TRBJ2-7
v_gene: TRBV2
abundance: many
CDR3nt: TGTGCCAGCAGTGGTGACGGCGATGGCTACGAGCAGTACTTC
CDR3aa: CASSGDGDGYEQYF

len: 15
d_gene: NA
j_gene: TRBJ2-5
v_gene: TRBV9
abundance: NA
CDR3nt: TGTGCCAGCAGCGTAGCCGAGGGAGGCCGAGAGACCCAGTACTTC
CDR3aa: CASSVAEGGRETQYF

len: 15
d_gene: NA
j_gene: TRBJ2-5
v_gene: TRBV29-1
abundance: NA
CDR3nt: TGCAGCGTGGTCTGGGGTGAAGACCCTAGGGAGACCCAGTACTTC
CDR3aa: CSVVWGEDPRETQYF

len: 13
d_gene: NA
j_gene: TRBJ2-7
v_gene: TRBV29-1
abundance: many
CDR3nt: TGCAGCGTGGGGTCAGGGCCCTCCTACGAGCAGTACTTC
CDR3aa: CSVGSGPSYEQYF

len: 10
d_gene: NA
j_gene: TRBJ1-4
v_gene: TRBV20-1
abundance: few
CDR3nt: TGCAGTGCCCCGGAGGGGAAACTGTTTTTT
CDR3aa: CSAPEGKLFF

len: 14
d_gene: NA
j_gene: TRBJ1-4
v_gene: TRBV15
abundance: few
CDR3nt: TGTGCCACCAGCAGAGTCGGGGTACGAGAAAAACTGTTTTTT
CDR3aa: CATSRVGVREKLFF

len: 15
d_gene: TRBD1
j_gene: TRBJ2-2
v_gene: TRBV7-3
abundance: NA
CDR3nt: TGTGCCAGCAGCTCGACAGGGACGTTCGGCGGGGAGCTGTTTTTT
CDR3aa: CASSSTGTFGGELFF

len: 14
d_gene: NA
j_gene: TRBJ2-7
v_gene: TRBV10-1
abundance: NA
CDR3nt: TGCGCCAGCAGCTTTGTCGGGAGCTCCTACGAGCAGTACTTC
CDR3aa: CASSFVGSSYEQYF

len: 14
d_gene: NA
j_gene: TRBJ1-5
v_gene: TRBV7-9
abundance: NA
CDR3nt: TGTGCCAGCAGCTTAGAAACGGCAGATCAGCCCCAGCATTTT
CDR3aa: CASSLETADQPQHF

len: 12
d_gene: NA
j_gene: TRBJ1-1
v_gene: TRBV19
abundance: few
CDR3nt: TGTGCCAGTAGTATAGGCACCACTGAAGCTTTCTTT
CDR3aa: CASSIGTTEAFF

len: 14
d_gene: TRBD1
j_gene: TRBJ1-6
v_gene: TRBV5-1
abundance: many
CDR3nt: TGCGCCAGCAGCTTGCGGACAGGGACTTCACCCCTCCACTTT
CDR3aa: CASSLRTGTSPLHF

len: 15
d_gene: NA
j_gene: TRBJ1-1
v_gene: TRBV4-3
abundance: NA
CDR3nt: TGCGCCAGCAGCCAGGACGGCCGGCGGGACACTGAAGCTTTCTTT
CDR3aa: CASSQDGRRDTEAFF

len: 12
d_gene: TRBD1
j_gene: TRBJ1-1
v_gene: TRBV29-1
abundance: NA
CDR3nt: TGCAGCGTTTCGGACAGGGCGTCTGAAGCTCTCTTT
CDR3aa: CSVSDRASEALF

len: 11
d_gene: NA
j_gene: TRBJ2-2
v_gene: TRBV24-1
abundance: many
CDR3nt: TGTGCCACCAGAGGAACCGGGGAGCTGTTTTTT
CDR3aa: CATRGTGELFF

len: 15
d_gene: NA
j_gene: TRBJ2-5
v_gene: TRBV7-3
abundance: few
CDR3nt: TGCGCCAGCAGCGGTCAGATCGGACTGCAAGAGACCCAGTACTTC
CDR3aa: CASSGQIGLQETQYF

len: 14
d_gene: TRBD1
j_gene: TRBJ1-6
v_gene: TRBV25-1
abundance: few
CDR3nt: TGTGCTAGAGTTGGAGGAGCAGGGGGATCACCCCTCCACTTT
CDR3aa: CARVGGAGGSPLHF

len: 17
d_gene: TRBD1
j_gene: TRBJ1-5
v_gene: TRBV7-2
abundance: NA
CDR3nt: TGTGCCAGCAGTTTTACCGGGACAGCATATAGCAATCAGCCCCAGCATTTT
CDR3aa: CASSFTGTAYSNQPQHF

len: 13
d_gene: NA
j_gene: TRBJ2-7
v_gene: TRBV19
abundance: NA
CDR3nt: TGTGCCAGTCTCGAGGATTACTCACACGAGCAGTACTTC
CDR3aa: CASLEDYSHEQYF

len: 14
d_gene: NA
j_gene: TRBJ2-7
v_gene: TRBV24-1
abundance: NA
CDR3nt: TGTGCCACCAGTCCGACAGGAAGCCCCTACGAGCAGTACTTC
CDR3aa: CATSPTGSPYEQYF

len: 15
d_gene: NA
j_gene: TRBJ1-5
v_gene: TRBV20-1
abundance: NA
CDR3nt: TGCAGTGCTAGAGAAGAGGCCTCGGGGAATCAGCCCCAGCATTTT
CDR3aa: CSAREEASGNQPQHF

len: 13
d_gene: NA
j_gene: TRBJ1-3
v_gene: TRBV25-1
abundance: many
CDR3nt: TGTGCCAGCAAAACAAGTACTGGAAACACCATATATTTT
CDR3aa: CASKTSTGNTIYF

len: 15
d_gene: TRBD1
j_gene: TRBJ1-4
v_gene: TRBV5-1
abundance: few
CDR3nt: TGCGCCAGCAGCCCAGCGGAGACAGGGTATGAAAAACTGTTTTTT
CDR3aa: CASSPAETGYEKLFF

len: 15
d_gene: TRBD2
j_gene: TRBJ2-2
v_gene: TRBV7-9
abundance: NA
CDR3nt: TGTGCCAGCAGCTTACTAGCGGGACAGCCCGGGGAGCTGTTTTTT
CDR3aa: CASSLLAGQPGELFF

len: 15
d_gene: TRBD1
j_gene: TRBJ1-4
v_gene: TRBV12-3/TRBV12-4
abundance: NA
CDR3nt: TGTGCCAGCAGTCAACCGGGACAGGGAGGTGAAAAACTGTTTTTT
CDR3aa: CASSQPGQGGEKLFF

len: 17
d_gene: NA
j_gene: TRBJ2-7
v_gene: TRBV7-2
abundance: NA
CDR3nt: TGTGCCAGCAGCCCTTCCTCCCCCCCTCGGGGAGGCTACGAGCAGTACTTC
CDR3aa: CASSPSSPPRGGYEQYF

len: 14
d_gene: NA
j_gene: TRBJ2-5
v_gene: TRBV5-6
abundance: NA
CDR3nt: TGTGCCAGCACCAAGGACCAACTCCTCGGGACCCAGTACTTC
CDR3aa: CASTKDQLLGTQYF

len: 13
d_gene: NA
j_gene: TRBJ2-7
v_gene: TRBV10-3
abundance: once
CDR3nt: TGTGCCATCAGTGCTGGCAGGGTGAACGAGCAGTACTTC
CDR3aa: CAISAGRVNEQYF

len: 13
d_gene: NA
j_gene: TRBJ1-5
v_gene: TRBV20-1
abundance: NA
CDR3nt: TGCAGTGCTAGATTCCCCGGACTCCCCACCCAGCATTTT
CDR3aa: CSARFPGLPTQHF

len: 14
d_gene: NA
j_gene: TRBJ1-2
v_gene: TRBV25-1
abundance: NA
CDR3nt: TGTGCCAGCAGTGACCGAAGGGCCACGGGAGGCTACACCTTC
CDR3aa: CASSDRRATGGYTF

len: 13
d_gene: NA
j_gene: TRBJ2-7
v_gene: TRBV7-9
abundance: NA
CDR3nt: TGTGCCAGCAGTACGGGACCAAATTACGAGCAGTACTTC
CDR3aa: CASSTGPNYEQYF

len: 13
d_gene: NA
j_gene: TRBJ2-5
v_gene: TRBV6-5
abundance: NA
CDR3nt: TGTGCCAGCACCCGGGCTGGGGGAGAGACCCAGTACTTC
CDR3aa: CASTRAGGETQYF

len: 16
d_gene: TRBD2
j_gene: TRBJ2-2
v_gene: TRBV7-6
abundance: NA
CDR3nt: TGTGCCAGCAAAAGTCTCAGCGGGAGAGGCACCGGGGAGCTGTTTTTT
CDR3aa: CASKSLSGRGTGELFF

len: 12
d_gene: NA
j_gene: TRBJ1-2
v_gene: TRBV29-1
abundance: many
CDR3nt: TGCAGCGTCCGCAGACCTCCGTGGGGCTACACCTTC
CDR3aa: CSVRRPPWGYTF